This passage covers 10 T cell receptor beta chains from one sample sequenced in a study. Using its own MiXCR run on the RT-PCR reads, TCRdb lists one record per CDR3 protein. The sample carries about 680,000 distinct CDR3 sequences, more than 13% recorded once. Input material: memory CD4+ T cells from blood. These TCRs come from a female donor in good health, serving as a healthy control.

This clonotype has just a few counts. The chain is built from TRBV18 and TRBJ2-4, with 14 bases lining up with TRBD2. This CDR3 has 16 amino acids. V lost 3 bases, J lost 7 bases, and 5 bases stayed unmatched. Germline V gives CDR1 KGHSH, CDR2 LQKENI. CDR3 sequence: CASSPPRTSGGNIQYF. The CDR3 DNA reads TGTGCCAGCTCACCTCCCAGGACTAGCGGGGGGAACATTCAGTACTTC.

This clonotype has at least ten counts. The chain combines TRBV9 with TRBJ2-1; D gene ambiguous. Germline V lookup: CDR1 SGDLS, CDR2 YYNGEE. The CDR3 has 12 amino acids. Trimming took 0 bases from V and 10 from J, leaving 8 bases between them. CDR3 DNA sequence: TGTGCCAGCAGCGTAGTCGGCCGGGAGCAGTTCTTC. Translated: CASSVVGREQFF.

The J gene is TRBJ1-5, the V gene TRBV7-3, with D perhaps matching TRBD1 (6 bases). Germline V CDR1 and CDR2: SGHTA, FQGTGA. The CDR3 consists of 15 residues. V was trimmed by 4 bases and J by 4 bases, leaving 14 bases between them. The CDR3 bases are TGTGCCAGCAGCTCCGCGCGCGACAGGAATCAGCCCCAGCATTTT. Encoded protein: CASSSARDRNQPQHF.

The table lists this clonotype with a few counts. The chain links TRBV7-9 to TRBJ1-5; no definite D call. Germline V CDR1 and CDR2: SEHNR, FQNEAQ (reference sequence). The CDR3 loop spans 15 amino acids. V shed 5 bases and J shed 5 bases, with 16 bases lying between them. CDR3 bases: TGTGCCAGCAGCCCACAAGCGGGCAGAGATCAGCCCCAGCATTTT. This codes for CASSPQAGRDQPQHF. Complete variable domain (other parts from reference TRBV7-9 and TRBJ1-5): DTGVSQNPRHKITKRGQNVTFRCDPISEHNRLYWYRQTLGQGPEFLTYFQNEAQLEKSRLLSDRFSAERPKGSFSTLEIQRTEQGDSAMYLCASSPQAGRDQPQHFGDGTRLSIL.

This clonotype was seen repeatedly, ten times or more. The chain has TRBV29-1 and TRBJ2-7; TRBD2 aligns across 9 bases. The germline V gene has CDR1 SQVTM and CDR2 ANQGSEA. The CDR3 consists of 13 residues. V dropped 4 bases and J dropped 4; count of bases not matched to a gene: 5. The chain's CDR3 is CSVVVAGAYEQYF. The CDR3 nucleotides read TGCAGCGTTGTCGTAGCGGGAGCTTACGAGCAGTACTTC.

This clonotype was counted between two and nine times. The V gene is TRBV12-3 or TRBV12-4, the J gene TRBJ2-5, with D uncertain. V was cut by 6 bases and J by 5 bases, with 13 bases left in between. The CDR3 is made up of 13 amino acids. In DNA, the CDR3 is TGTGCCAGCAGCCCCCCCAATACGGAGACCCAGTACTTC. Its translation is CASSPPNTETQYF.

Details on this clonotype: The junction differs from germline at one of its ends, possibly a read error. The rearrangement links TRBV10-1 to TRBJ1-5; no clear D gene. The CDR3 sequence is 14 residues long. CDR1 is WNHNN and CDR2 is SYGVQD in the germline V gene (reference sequence). CDR3: CASSGPRADQPQHF. Here the CDR3 DNA reads TGCGCCAGCAGTGGGCCGAGGGCCGATCAACCCCAGCATTTT.

The DNA for the CDR3 is TGTGCCAGCAGCTCCCTGGGGACAGCGAACACCGGGGAGCTGTTTTTT. Translating it yields CASSSLGTANTGELFF. The rearrangement links TRBV7-8 to TRBJ2-2; 7 bases agree with TRBD1. The CDR3 runs to 16 residues. Germline trimming cut 4 bases from V and 0 bases from J; bases unmatched to any gene: 5. Germline loops: CDR1 SGHVS, CDR2 FQNEAQ.

This clonotype was picked up many times. Given the absence of the conserved phenylalanine or tryptophan at the CDR3 end, a read error is likely. The DNA is left out, because the CDR3 cannot be placed on it with certainty; the CDR3 is given as TCRdb lists it. V usage is TRBV6-1 and J usage is TRBJ2-1; the table assigns TRBD1, which was not confirmed against the DNA. CDR1 and CDR2 from the germline V gene are MNHNS and SASEGT. The CDR3 spans 13 amino acids, including both terminal residues. CDR3 residues: CASSEPSQGQTVL.

This clonotype came up many times. The chain employs TRBV6-5 and TRBJ2-7; no clear D gene. V gave up 7 bases and J gave up 0 bases, with 7 bases separating them. This CDR3 contains 12 residues. CDR1 and CDR2 (germline): MNHEY, SVGAGI. This CDR3 reads CASTGDSYEQYF. Here the CDR3 DNA reads TGTGCCAGCACTGGGGACTCCTACGAGCAGTACTTC.